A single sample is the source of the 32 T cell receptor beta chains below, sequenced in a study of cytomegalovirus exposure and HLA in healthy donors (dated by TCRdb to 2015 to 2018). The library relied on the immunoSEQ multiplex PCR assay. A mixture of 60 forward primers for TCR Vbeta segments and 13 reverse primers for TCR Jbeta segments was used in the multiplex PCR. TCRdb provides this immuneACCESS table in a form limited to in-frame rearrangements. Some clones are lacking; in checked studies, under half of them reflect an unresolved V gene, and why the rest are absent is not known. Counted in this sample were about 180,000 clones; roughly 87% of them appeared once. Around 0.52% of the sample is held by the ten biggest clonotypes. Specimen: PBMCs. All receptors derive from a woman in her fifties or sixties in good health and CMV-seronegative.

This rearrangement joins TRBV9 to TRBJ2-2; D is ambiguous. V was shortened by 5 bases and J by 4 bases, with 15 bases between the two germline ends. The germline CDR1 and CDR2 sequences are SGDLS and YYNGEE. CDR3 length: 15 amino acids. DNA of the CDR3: TGTGCCAGCAGTGGAGTTGTCATAAGCACCGGGGAGCTGTTTTTT. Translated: CASSGVVISTGELFF.

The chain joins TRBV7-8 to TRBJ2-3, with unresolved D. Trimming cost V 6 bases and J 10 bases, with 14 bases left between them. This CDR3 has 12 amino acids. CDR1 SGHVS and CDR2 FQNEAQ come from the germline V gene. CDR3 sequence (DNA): TGTGCCAGCAGTCCGACTGAAAGTCCGCAGTATTTT. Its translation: CASSPTESPQYF.

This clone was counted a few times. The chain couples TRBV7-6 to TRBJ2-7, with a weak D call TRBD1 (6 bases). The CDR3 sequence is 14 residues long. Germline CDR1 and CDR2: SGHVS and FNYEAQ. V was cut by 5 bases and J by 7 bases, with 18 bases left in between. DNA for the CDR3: TGTGCCAGCAGCAACTCACAGGGTGTGGGAGAGCAGTACTTC. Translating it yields CASSNSQGVGEQYF. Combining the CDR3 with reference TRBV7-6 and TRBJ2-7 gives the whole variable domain GAGVSQSPRYKVTKRGQDVALRCDPISGHVSLYWYRQALGQGPEFLTYFNYEAQQDKSGLPNDRFSAERPEGSISTLTIQRTEQRDSAMYRCASSNSQGVGEQYFGPGTRLTVT.

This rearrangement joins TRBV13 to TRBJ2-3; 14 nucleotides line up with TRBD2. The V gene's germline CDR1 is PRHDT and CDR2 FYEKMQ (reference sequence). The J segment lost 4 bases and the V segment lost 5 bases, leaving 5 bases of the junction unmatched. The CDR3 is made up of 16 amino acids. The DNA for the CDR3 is TGTGCCAGCAGCCTGAGACTAGCGGGGGGGGCAGATACGCAGTATTTT. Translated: CASSLRLAGGADTQYF.

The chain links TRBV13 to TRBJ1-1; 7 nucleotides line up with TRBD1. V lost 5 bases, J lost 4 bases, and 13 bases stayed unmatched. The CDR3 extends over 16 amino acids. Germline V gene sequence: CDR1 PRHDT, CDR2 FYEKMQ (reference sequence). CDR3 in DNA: TGTGCCAGCAGCCCTCAGGACAGGCCTCAGTTCACTGAAGCTTTCTTT. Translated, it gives CASSPQDRPQFTEAFF.

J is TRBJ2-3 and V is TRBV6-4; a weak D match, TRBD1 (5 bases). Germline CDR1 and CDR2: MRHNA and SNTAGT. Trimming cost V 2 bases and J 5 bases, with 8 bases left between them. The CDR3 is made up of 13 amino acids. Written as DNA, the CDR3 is TGTGCCAGCAGTGACGAAAGGGGAGATACGCAGTATTTT. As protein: CASSDERGDTQYF.

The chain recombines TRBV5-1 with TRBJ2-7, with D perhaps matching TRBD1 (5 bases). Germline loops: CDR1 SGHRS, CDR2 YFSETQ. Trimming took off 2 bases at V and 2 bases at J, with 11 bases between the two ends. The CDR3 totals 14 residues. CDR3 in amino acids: CASSLLQGTYEQYF. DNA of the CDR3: TGCGCCAGCAGCTTACTGCAGGGAACCTACGAGCAGTACTTC.

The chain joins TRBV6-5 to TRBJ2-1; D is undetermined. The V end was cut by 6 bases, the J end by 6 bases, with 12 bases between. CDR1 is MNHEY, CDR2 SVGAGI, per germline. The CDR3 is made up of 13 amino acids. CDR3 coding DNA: TGTGCCAGCAGCGGGTTCGGTGGCAATGAGCAGTTCTTC. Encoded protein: CASSGFGGNEQFF.

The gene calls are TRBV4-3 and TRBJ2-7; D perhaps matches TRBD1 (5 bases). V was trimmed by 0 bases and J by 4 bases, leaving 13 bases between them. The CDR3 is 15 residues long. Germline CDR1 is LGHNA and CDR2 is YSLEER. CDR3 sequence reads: CASSQDLTGEYEQYF. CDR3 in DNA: TGCGCCAGCAGCCAAGATCTCACAGGAGAGTACGAGCAGTACTTC.

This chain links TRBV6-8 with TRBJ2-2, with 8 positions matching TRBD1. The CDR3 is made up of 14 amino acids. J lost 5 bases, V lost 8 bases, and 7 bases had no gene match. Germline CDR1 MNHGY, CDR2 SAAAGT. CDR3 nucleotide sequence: TGTGCCAGCCGATGGACAGGGCGGACCGGGGAGCTGTTTTTT. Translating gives CASRWTGRTGELFF.

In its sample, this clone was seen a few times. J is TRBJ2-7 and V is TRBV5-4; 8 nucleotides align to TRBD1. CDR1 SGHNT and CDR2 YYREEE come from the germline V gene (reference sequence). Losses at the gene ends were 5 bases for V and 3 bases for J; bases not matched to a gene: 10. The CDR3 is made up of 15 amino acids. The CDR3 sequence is CASSKQDRVSYEQYF. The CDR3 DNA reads TGTGCCAGCAGTAAACAGGACAGGGTCAGCTACGAGCAGTACTTC.

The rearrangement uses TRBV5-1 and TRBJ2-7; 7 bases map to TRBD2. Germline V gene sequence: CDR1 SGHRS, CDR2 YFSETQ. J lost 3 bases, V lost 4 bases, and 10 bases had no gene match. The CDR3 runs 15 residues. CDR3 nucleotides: TGCGCCAGCAGCCCCGGTCTGCGGGAGAACTACGAGCAGTACTTC. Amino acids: CASSPGLRENYEQYF.

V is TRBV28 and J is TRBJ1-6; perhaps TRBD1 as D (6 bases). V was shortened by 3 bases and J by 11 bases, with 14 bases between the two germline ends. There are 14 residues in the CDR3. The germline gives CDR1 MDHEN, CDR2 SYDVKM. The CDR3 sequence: CASSFWQGTTPLHF. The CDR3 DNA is TGTGCCAGCAGTTTTTGGCAGGGGACGACACCCCTCCACTTT.

CDR3 amino acids: CASSVTGSSYEQYF. The CDR3, as DNA: TGTGCCAGCAGCGTAACGGGTAGCTCCTACGAGCAGTACTTC. The J gene is TRBJ2-5, the V gene TRBV9; D gene ambiguous. The J call may be mistaken, given a closer DNA end match to TRBJ2-7. The CDR3 contains 14 residues. Per germline, CDR1 SGDLS and CDR2 YYNGEE.

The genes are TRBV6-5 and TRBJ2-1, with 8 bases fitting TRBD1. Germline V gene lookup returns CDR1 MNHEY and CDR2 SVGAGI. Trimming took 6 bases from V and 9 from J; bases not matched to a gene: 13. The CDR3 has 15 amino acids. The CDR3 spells CASRGTRQGRGEQFF. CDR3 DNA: TGTGCCAGCAGAGGAACGCGACAGGGGAGAGGTGAGCAGTTCTTC.

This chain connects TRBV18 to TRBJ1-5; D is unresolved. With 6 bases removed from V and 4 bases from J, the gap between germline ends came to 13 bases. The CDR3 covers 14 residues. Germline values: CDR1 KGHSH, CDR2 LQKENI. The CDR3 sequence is CASSLTDENQPQHF. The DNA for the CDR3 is TGTGCCAGCTCCCTTACAGATGAGAATCAGCCCCAGCATTTT.

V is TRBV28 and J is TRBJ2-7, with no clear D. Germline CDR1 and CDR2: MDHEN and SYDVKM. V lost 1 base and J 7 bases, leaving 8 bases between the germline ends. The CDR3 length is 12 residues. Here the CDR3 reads CASSLSGPEQYF. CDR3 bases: TGTGCCAGCAGTTTATCGGGTCCGGAGCAGTACTTC.

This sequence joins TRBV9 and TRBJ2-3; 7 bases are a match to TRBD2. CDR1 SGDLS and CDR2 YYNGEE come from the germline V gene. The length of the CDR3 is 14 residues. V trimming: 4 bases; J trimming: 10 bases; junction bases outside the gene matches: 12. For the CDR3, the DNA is TGTGCCAGCAGCACCCCCGGGAGCGGGGAATCGCAGTATTTT. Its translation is CASSTPGSGESQYF. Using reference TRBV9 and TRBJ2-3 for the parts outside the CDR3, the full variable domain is DSGVTQTPKHLITATGQRVTLRCSPRSGDLSVYWYQQSLDQGLQFLIQYYNGEERAKGNILERFSAQQFPDLHSELNLSSLELGDSALYFCASSTPGSGESQYFGPGTRLTVL.

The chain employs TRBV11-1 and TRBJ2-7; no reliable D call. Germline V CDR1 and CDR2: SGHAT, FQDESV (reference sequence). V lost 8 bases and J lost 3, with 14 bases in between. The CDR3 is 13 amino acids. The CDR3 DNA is TGTGCCAGCGGGCCTTCTCCAGGCTACGAGCAGTACTTC. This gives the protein CASGPSPGYEQYF.

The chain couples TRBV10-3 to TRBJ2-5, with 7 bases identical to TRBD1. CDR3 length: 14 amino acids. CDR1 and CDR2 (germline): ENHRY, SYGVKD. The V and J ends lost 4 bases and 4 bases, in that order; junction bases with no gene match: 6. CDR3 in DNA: TGTGCCATCAGTGTCCAGGGGGATGGAGAGACCCAGTACTTC. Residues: CAISVQGDGETQYF.

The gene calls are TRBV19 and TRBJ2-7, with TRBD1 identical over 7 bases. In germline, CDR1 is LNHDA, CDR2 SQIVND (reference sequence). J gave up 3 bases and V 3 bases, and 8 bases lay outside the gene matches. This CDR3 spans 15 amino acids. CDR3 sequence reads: CASSIGDRQGYEQYF. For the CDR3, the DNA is TGTGCCAGTAGTATCGGGGATCGACAGGGCTACGAGCAGTACTTC. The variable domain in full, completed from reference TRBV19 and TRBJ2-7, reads DGGITQSPKYLFRKEGQNVTLSCEQNLNHDAMYWYRQDPGQGLRLIYYSQIVNDFQKGDIAEGYSVSREKKESFPLTVTSAQKNPTAFYLCASSIGDRQGYEQYFGPGTRLTVT.

The CDR3 protein is CASSAGTVETEAFF. The DNA of the CDR3 is TGCGCCAGCAGCGCCGGGACAGTGGAGACTGAAGCTTTCTTT. V and J are TRBV5-1 and TRBJ1-1; 7 nucleotides line up with TRBD1. V gave up 4 bases and J gave up 5 bases; unmatched junction bases: 8. The CDR3 runs to 14 residues. Germline V gene data show CDR1 as SGHRS and CDR2 as YFSETQ. Full variable domain (remainder filled in from reference TRBV5-1 and TRBJ1-1): KAGVTQTPRYLIKTRGQQVTLSCSPISGHRSVSWYQQTPGQGLQFLFEYFSETQRNKGNFPGRFSGRQFSNSRSEMNVSTLELGDSALYLCASSAGTVETEAFFGQGTRLTVV.

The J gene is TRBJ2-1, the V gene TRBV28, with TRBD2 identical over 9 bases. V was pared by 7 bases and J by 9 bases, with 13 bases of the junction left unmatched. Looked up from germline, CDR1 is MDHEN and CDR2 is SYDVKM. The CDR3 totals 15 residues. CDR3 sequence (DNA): TGTGCCAGCAACGGACCGGGACTAGCTATAGGTGAGCAGTTCTTC. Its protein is CASNGPGLAIGEQFF.

The CDR3: CASSPDRVDYGYTF. The DNA of the CDR3 is TGTGCCAGCAGCCCGGACAGGGTGGACTATGGCTACACCTTC. The V call is TRBV5-4, the J call TRBJ1-2; 8 bases map to TRBD1. Germline V gene lookup returns CDR1 SGHNT and CDR2 YYREEE (reference sequence). CDR3 length equals 14 residues. V lost 4 bases and J lost 3; bases outside the gene matches: 5.

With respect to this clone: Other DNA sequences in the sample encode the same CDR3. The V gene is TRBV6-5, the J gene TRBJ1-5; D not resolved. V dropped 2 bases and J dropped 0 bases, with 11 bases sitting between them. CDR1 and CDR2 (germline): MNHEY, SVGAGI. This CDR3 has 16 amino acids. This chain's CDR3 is CASSYEPLYSNQPQHF. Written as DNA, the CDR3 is TGTGCCAGCAGTTACGAACCGCTCTATAGCAATCAGCCCCAGCATTTT.

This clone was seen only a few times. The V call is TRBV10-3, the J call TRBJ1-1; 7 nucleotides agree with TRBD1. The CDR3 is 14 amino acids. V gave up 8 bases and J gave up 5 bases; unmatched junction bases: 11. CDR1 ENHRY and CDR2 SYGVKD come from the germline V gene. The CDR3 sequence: CAIGHDRVDTEAFF. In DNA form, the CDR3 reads TGTGCCATCGGCCATGACAGGGTGGATACTGAAGCTTTCTTT.

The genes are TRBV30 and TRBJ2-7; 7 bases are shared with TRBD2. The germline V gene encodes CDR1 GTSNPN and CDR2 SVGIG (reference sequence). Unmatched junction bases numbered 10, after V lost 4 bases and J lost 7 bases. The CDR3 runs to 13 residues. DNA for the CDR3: TGTGCCTGGACTCCCGCCCGGGGAGGGGAGCAGTACTTC. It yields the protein CAWTPARGGEQYF.

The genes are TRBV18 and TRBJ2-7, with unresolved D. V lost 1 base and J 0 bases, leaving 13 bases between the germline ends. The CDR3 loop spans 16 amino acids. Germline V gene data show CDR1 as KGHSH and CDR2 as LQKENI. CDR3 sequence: CASSPQSGSFSYEQYF. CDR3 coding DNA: TGTGCCAGCTCACCACAGTCAGGTTCATTCTCCTACGAGCAGTACTTC.

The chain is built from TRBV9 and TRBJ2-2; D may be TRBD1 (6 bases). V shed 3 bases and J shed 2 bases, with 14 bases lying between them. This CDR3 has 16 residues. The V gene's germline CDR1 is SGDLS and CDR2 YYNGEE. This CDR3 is CASSGIPGHNTGELFF. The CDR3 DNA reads TGTGCCAGCAGCGGCATCCCGGGACACAACACCGGGGAGCTGTTTTTT.

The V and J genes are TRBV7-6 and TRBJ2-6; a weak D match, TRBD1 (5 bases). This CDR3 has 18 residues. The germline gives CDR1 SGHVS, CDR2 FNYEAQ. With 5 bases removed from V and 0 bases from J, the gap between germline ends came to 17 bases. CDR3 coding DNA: TGTGCCAGCAGCCCCCAACAGGACCCCAACTCTGGGGCCAACGTCCTGACTTTC. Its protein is CASSPQQDPNSGANVLTF.

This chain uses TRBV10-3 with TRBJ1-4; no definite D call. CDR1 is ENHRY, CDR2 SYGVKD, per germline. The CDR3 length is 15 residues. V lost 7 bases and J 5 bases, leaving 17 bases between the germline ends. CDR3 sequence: CAIKPTAGRNEKLFF. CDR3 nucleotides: TGTGCCATCAAGCCAACGGCAGGCAGGAATGAAAAACTGTTTTTT.

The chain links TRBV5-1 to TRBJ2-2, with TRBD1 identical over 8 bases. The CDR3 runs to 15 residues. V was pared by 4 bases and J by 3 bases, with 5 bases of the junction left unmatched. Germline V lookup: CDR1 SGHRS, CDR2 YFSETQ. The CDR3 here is CASSQATGDTGELFF. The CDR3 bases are TGCGCCAGCAGCCAAGCGACAGGGGACACCGGGGAGCTGTTTTTT.